These 21 T cell receptor beta chains share one sample of origin, sequenced in a study of T cells in Graves' hyperthyroidism and ophthalmopathy. Amplified regions were TCR beta CDR3 sequences from RNA transcripts. The study used the HTBI primer set for a first-round RT-PCR of the TCR CDR3. One entry per CDR3 protein, called by TCRdb with MiXCR from the multiplex PCR reads. The sample records roughly 400,000 distinct CDR3 sequences, roughly 25% being singletons. Sequences were obtained from blood. The origin of the receptors is a man over 45 with Graves' hyperthyroidism.

Only a few counts were recorded for this clonotype. The CDR3: CSASGSMGHSNTEAFF. The CDR3 DNA reads TGCAGTGCTAGTGGGAGCATGGGACACTCGAACACTGAAGCTTTCTTT. V is TRBV20-1 and J is TRBJ1-1, with D possibly matching TRBD1 (6 bases). With 3 bases removed from V and 1 base from J, the gap between germline ends came to 18 bases. From germline, CDR1 is DFQATT and CDR2 SNEGSKA (reference sequence). This CDR3 is 16 amino acids long.

The chain couples TRBV5-1 to TRBJ2-7; 11 bases are shared with TRBD2. V was clipped by 0 bases and J by 5 bases; unmatched bases: 7. The CDR3 length is 16 residues. Germline assignment: CDR1 SGHRS and CDR2 YFSETQ. The DNA of the CDR3 is TGCGCCAGCAGCTTGGAAGGACTAGCGGGTTCCCACGAGCAGTACTTC. Its translation is CASSLEGLAGSHEQYF.

The chain couples TRBV6-5 to TRBJ2-7; D is ambiguous. This CDR3 comprises 15 residues. Germline V gene lookup returns CDR1 MNHEY and CDR2 SVGAGI. Trimming removed 2 bases from V and 0 bases from J, with 11 bases in between. CDR3 protein: CASSYLVSSSYEQYF. The DNA of the CDR3 is TGTGCCAGCAGTTACCTGGTCTCGAGCTCCTACGAGCAGTACTTC.

This clonotype occurred a few times. The J gene is TRBJ2-3, the V gene TRBV6-2 or TRBV6-3; 8 bases fit TRBD2. V was clipped by 0 bases and J by 4 bases; unmatched bases: 9. The CDR3 totals 17 residues. Germline CDR1 MNHEY, CDR2 SVGEGT. The CDR3 DNA sequence: TGTGCCAGCAGTTACTCTTCTACGGGAGGGCCGTCAGATACGCAGTATTTT. Translating gives CASSYSSTGGPSDTQYF.

This clonotype was detected many times. The J gene is TRBJ2-1, the V gene TRBV11-3; D gene ambiguous. Trimming left V 0 bases short and J 10 bases short, with 19 bases between. The CDR3 totals 16 residues. From germline, CDR1 is SGHNT and CDR2 YENEEA. The CDR3 nucleotides read TGTGCCAGCAGCTTAGAAGGTACATCCTCCGGGTGGGAGCAGTTCTTC. This sequence encodes CASSLEGTSSGWEQFF.

This clonotype was recorded a few times. The rearrangement uses TRBV29-1 and TRBJ2-7, with TRBD2 identical over 8 bases. The V gene's germline CDR1 is SQVTM and CDR2 ANQGSEA. The junction had 5 bases not matched to a gene; V was cut back by 7 bases and J by 3 bases. The CDR3 totals 12 residues. The CDR3 DNA sequence: TGCAGCGCCTATGGGACTAGCTACGAGCAGTACTTC. It is translated as CSAYGTSYEQYF.

This chain uses TRBV3-1 with TRBJ2-5, with D unclear. Germline V gene data show CDR1 as LGHDT and CDR2 as YNNKEL (reference sequence). The CDR3 has 14 residues. Deletions cut 0 bases from V and 5 bases from J, with 10 bases between. The CDR3 is CASSQDWGKETQYF. CDR3 coding DNA: TGTGCCAGCAGCCAAGATTGGGGTAAGGAGACCCAGTACTTC.

CDR3 coding DNA: TGTGCCAGCAGCTTAGAAGGGACAGCCTACACTGAAGCTTTCTTT. It is translated as CASSLEGTAYTEAFF. The rearrangement links TRBV11-2 to TRBJ1-1; 7 positions match TRBD1. Germline V gene lookup returns CDR1 SGHAT and CDR2 FQNNGV. The trim removed 0 bases at V and 3 bases at J, leaving 4 bases unmatched. The CDR3 length is 15 residues.

This clonotype has a handful of counts. The genes are TRBV6-1 and TRBJ2-7; possibly TRBD1 for D (6 bases). Germline CDR1 and CDR2: MNHNS and SASEGT. Trimming took 7 bases from V and 5 from J, leaving 15 bases between them. The CDR3 runs to 13 residues. The CDR3: CASNNRDRDEQYF. In DNA, the CDR3 is TGTGCCAGCAACAACAGGGACCGGGACGAGCAGTACTTC.

This clonotype was counted ten times or more. The chain joins TRBV12-3 or TRBV12-4 to TRBJ2-1; 13 bases match TRBD2. The CDR3 is made up of 15 amino acids. J gave up 8 bases and V 5 bases, and 6 bases lay outside the gene matches. DNA for the CDR3: TGTGCCAGCAGTAAGGGACTAGCGGGAACCGATGAGCAGTTCTTC. Translated: CASSKGLAGTDEQFF.

This clonotype was detected only a few times. This chain joins TRBV11-2 and TRBJ1-1; tentative D call: TRBD1 (5 bases). With 4 bases removed from V and 3 bases from J, the gap between germline ends came to 12 bases. The CDR3 length is 14 residues. Germline-derived CDR1 and CDR2 are SGHAT and FQNNGV. The CDR3 reads CASSSSGSYTEAFF. The CDR3 DNA is TGTGCCAGCAGCTCATCAGGGTCTTACACTGAAGCTTTCTTT.

V gene TRBV10-2 combines with J gene TRBJ1-2; D not resolved. The germline V and J ends were trimmed by 2 bases and 8 bases, with 12 bases remaining between them. Germline V gene sequence: CDR1 WSHSY, CDR2 SAAADI. This CDR3 is 13 amino acids long. CDR3 nucleotide sequence: TGCGCCAGCAGTGAGCGGGAGCTCTGGGGCTACACCTTC. Translation gives CASSERELWGYTF.

This chain connects TRBV7-9 to TRBJ2-1; 8 nucleotides line up with TRBD1. V lost 2 bases, J lost 9 bases, and 9 bases stayed unmatched. The CDR3 consists of 15 residues. From germline, CDR1 is SEHNR and CDR2 FQNEAQ (reference sequence). The CDR3 is CASSLLRTGYGEQFF. The CDR3 DNA follows: TGTGCCAGCAGCTTACTCCGGACAGGGTACGGTGAGCAGTTCTTC.

This clonotype was seen only a few times. The chain carries TRBV12-3 or TRBV12-4 and TRBJ1-2; the match to TRBD1 covers 11 bases. The ends lost 4 bases at V and 0 bases at J; junction bases unmatched: 7. The CDR3 is 17 amino acids. In DNA form, the CDR3 reads TGTGCCAGCAGTTGGGGGACAGGGGGGGTGGCTAACTATGGCTACACCTTC. Its translation is CASSWGTGGVANYGYTF.

This clonotype has at least ten counts. The chain couples TRBV2 to TRBJ2-3; no definite D call. Trimming left V 0 bases short and J 3 bases short, with 7 bases between. Per germline, CDR1 SNHLY and CDR2 FYNNEI. The CDR3 has 14 residues. CDR3 bases: TGTGCCAGCAGTGAAGCCAGTGAAACAGATACGCAGTATTTT. Amino acids: CASSEASETDTQYF.

This clonotype was observed a handful of times. The V and J genes are TRBV27 and TRBJ2-3, with D unresolved. Trimming took 5 bases from V and 6 from J, leaving 21 bases between them. The CDR3 consists of 16 residues. CDR1 MNHEY and CDR2 SMNVEV come from the germline V gene (reference sequence). DNA for the CDR3: TGTGCCAGCAGTACAACGCCCCTTATGGCTCGGGATACGCAGTATTTT. Its translation is CASSTTPLMARDTQYF.

The V call is TRBV5-1, the J call TRBJ2-7; D not certain. The CDR3 is made up of 13 amino acids. CDR1 and CDR2 from the germline V gene are SGHRS and YFSETQ. V lost 0 bases to trimming and J lost 7 bases, with 11 bases between them. Here the CDR3 reads CASSLGMAAEQYF. CDR3 coding DNA: TGCGCCAGCAGCTTGGGTATGGCTGCAGAGCAGTACTTC.

This clonotype appeared many times. The rearrangement links TRBV7-6 to TRBJ2-1, with 9 positions matching TRBD2. This CDR3 comprises 15 residues. CDR1 and CDR2 (germline): SGHVS, FNYEAQ. Unmatched junction bases numbered 5, after V lost 1 base and J lost 7 bases. DNA for the CDR3: TGTGCCAGCAGCTTAGAGTTCCTAGCGGGGAATGAGCAGTTCTTC. Translation: CASSLEFLAGNEQFF. Drawing the rest from reference TRBV7-6 and TRBJ2-1, the complete variable domain is GAGVSQSPRYKVTKRGQDVALRCDPISGHVSLYWYRQALGQGPEFLTYFNYEAQQDKSGLPNDRFSAERPEGSISTLTIQRTEQRDSAMYRCASSLEFLAGNEQFFGPGTRLTVL.

The chain links TRBV12-3 or TRBV12-4 to TRBJ2-7; 12 bases align to TRBD1. This CDR3 contains 14 residues. Trimming took 3 bases from V and 5 from J; bases not matched to a gene: 2. The DNA for the CDR3 is TGTGCCAGCAGTTTGGGGACAGGGGGCAACGAGCAGTACTTC. Protein sequence: CASSLGTGGNEQYF.

The chain is built from TRBV6-2 or TRBV6-3 and TRBJ1-5, with 8 bases identical to TRBD1. The trim removed 6 bases at V and 7 bases at J, leaving 5 bases unmatched. The CDR3 length is 13 residues. CDR1 is MNHEY and CDR2 is SVGEGT in the germline V gene. This CDR3 is CASRSQGGQPQHF. CDR3 bases: TGTGCCAGCAGATCACAGGGGGGACAGCCCCAGCATTTT.

The rearrangement links TRBV28 to TRBJ2-3, with TRBD2 identical over 13 bases. This CDR3 comprises 15 residues. Trimming removed 8 bases from V and 1 base from J; junction bases left unmatched: 3. Per the germline V gene, CDR1 is MDHEN and CDR2 is SYDVKM. The CDR3 region has the DNA TGTGCCAGCGATGGACTAGCGGGGGGCACAGATACGCAGTATTTT. Translation: CASDGLAGGTDTQYF.